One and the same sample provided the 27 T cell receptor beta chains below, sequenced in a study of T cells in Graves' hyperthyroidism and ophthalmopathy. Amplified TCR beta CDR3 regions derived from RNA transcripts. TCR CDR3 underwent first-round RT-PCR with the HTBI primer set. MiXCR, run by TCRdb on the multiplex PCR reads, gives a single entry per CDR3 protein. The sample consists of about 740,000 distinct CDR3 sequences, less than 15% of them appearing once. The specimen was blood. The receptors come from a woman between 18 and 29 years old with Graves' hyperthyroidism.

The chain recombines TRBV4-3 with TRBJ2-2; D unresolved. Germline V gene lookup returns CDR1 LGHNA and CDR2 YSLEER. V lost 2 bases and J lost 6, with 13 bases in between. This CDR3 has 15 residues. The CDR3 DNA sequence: TGCGCCAGCAGCCAATCACGGGTAACGGCCGGGGAGCTGTTTTTT. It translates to CASSQSRVTAGELFF.

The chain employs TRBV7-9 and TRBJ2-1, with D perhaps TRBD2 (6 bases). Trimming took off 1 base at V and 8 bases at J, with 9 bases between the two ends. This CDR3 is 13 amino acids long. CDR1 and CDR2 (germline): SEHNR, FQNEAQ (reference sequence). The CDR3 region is CASSLDGLHEQFF. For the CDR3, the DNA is TGTGCCAGCAGCTTAGACGGACTACATGAGCAGTTCTTC.

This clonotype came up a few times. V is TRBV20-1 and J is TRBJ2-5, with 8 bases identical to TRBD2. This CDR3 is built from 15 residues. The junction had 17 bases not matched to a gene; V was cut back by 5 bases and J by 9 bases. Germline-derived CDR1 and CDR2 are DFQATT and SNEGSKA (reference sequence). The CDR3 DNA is TGCAGTGCTCAACCCGGGAGGGCGATCCGGGTCGCCCAGTACTTC. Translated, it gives CSAQPGRAIRVAQYF.

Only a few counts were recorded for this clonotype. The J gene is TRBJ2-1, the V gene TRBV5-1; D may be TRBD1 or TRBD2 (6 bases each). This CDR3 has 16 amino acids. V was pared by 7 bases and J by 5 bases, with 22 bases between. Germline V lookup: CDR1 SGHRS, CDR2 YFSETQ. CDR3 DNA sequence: TGCGCCAGCGGCCTAACGGGGGCTAGATGGGACAATGAGCAGTTCTTC. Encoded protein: CASGLTGARWDNEQFF.

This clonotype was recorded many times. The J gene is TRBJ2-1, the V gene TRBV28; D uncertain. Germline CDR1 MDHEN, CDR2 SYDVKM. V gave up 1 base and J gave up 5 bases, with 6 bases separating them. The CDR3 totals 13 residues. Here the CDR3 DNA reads TGTGCCAGCAGTTTATCCCTGGACAATGAGCAGTTCTTC. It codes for CASSLSLDNEQFF.

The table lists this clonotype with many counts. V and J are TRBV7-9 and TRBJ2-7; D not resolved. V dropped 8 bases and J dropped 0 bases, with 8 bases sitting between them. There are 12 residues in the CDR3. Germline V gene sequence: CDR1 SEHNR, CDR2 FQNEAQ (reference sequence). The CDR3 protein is CASSFNSYEQYF. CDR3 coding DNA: TGTGCCAGCTCCTTTAACTCCTACGAGCAGTACTTC.

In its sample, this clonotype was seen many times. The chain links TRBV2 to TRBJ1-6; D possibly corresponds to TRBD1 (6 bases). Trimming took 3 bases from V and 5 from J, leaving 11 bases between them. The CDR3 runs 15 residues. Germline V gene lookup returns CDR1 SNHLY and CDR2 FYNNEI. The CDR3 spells CASSDWGLHNSPLHF. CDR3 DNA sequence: TGTGCCAGCAGTGACTGGGGGCTGCATAATTCACCCCTCCACTTT.

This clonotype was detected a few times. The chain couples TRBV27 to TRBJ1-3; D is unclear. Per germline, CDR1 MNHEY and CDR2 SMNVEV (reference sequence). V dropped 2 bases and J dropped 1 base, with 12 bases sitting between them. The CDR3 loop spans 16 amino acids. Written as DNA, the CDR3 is TGTGCCAGCAGTTTAAGTCCCCACGGTTCTGGAAACACCATATATTTT. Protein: CASSLSPHGSGNTIYF.

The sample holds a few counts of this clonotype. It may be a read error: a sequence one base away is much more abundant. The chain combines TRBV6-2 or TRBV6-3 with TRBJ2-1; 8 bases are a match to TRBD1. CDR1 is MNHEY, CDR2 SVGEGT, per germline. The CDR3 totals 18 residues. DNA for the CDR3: TGTGCCTGCAGTTACTCGTTGCTTTCGCGGGACAGGTGGAATGAGCAGTTCTTC. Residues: CACSYSLLSRDRWNEQFF.

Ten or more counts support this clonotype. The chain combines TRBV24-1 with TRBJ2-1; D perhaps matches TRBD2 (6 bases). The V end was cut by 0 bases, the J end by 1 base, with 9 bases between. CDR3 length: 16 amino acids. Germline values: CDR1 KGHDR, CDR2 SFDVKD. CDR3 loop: CATSDLQAGSYNEQFF. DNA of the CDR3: TGTGCCACCAGTGATTTGCAGGCGGGGTCCTACAATGAGCAGTTCTTC.

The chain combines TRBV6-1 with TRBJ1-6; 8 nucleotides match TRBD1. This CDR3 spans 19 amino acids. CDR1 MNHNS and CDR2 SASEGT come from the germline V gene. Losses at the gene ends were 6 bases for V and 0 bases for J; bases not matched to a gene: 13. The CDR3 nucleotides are TGTGCCAGCAGAATAGGATGGGACAGGACTTACTCCTATAATTCACCCCTCCACTTT. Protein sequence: CASRIGWDRTYSYNSPLHF.

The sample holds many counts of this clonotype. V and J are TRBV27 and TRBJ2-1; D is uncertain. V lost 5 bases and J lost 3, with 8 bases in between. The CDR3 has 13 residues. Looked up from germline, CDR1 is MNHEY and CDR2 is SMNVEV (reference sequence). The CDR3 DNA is TGTGCCAGCAGTCCCAGCAACTACAATGAGCAGTTCTTC. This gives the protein CASSPSNYNEQFF.

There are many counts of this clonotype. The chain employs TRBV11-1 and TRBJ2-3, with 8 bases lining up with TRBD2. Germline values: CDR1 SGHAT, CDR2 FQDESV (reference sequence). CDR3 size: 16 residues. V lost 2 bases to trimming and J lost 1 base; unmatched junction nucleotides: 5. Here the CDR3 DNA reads TGTGCCAGCAGCTTACGCGGGGGGAAGGGCACAGATACGCAGTATTTT. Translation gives CASSLRGGKGTDTQYF. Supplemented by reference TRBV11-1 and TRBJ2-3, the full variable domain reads EAEVAQSPRYKITEKSQAVAFWCDPISGHATLYWYRQILGQGPELLVQFQDESVVDDSQLPKDRFSAERLKGVDSTLKIQPAELGDSAMYLCASSLRGGKGTDTQYFGPGTRLTVL.

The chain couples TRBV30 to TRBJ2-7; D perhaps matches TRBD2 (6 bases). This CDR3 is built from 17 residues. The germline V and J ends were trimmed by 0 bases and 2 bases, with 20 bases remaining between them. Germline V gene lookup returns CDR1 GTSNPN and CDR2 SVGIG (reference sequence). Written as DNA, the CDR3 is TGTGCCTGGAGTGTACTCCTTATGCGGGAAGACGCCTACGAGCAGTACTTC. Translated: CAWSVLLMREDAYEQYF. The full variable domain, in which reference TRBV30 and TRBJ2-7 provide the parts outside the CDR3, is SQTIHQWPATLVQPVGSPLSLECTVEGTSNPNLYWYRQAAGRGLQLLFYSVGIGQISSEVPQNLSASRPQDRQFILSSKKLLLSDSGFYLCAWSVLLMREDAYEQYFGPGTRLTVT.

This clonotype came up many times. CDR3 bases: TGTGCCAGCAGTTCCTACAGGGGGCGGTCCGAGCAGTACTTC. Its protein is CASSSYRGRSEQYF. This rearrangement joins TRBV6-2 or TRBV6-3 to TRBJ2-7, with 9 bases fitting TRBD1. The CDR3 runs to 14 residues. Losses at the gene ends were 4 bases for V and 6 bases for J; bases not matched to a gene: 7. The germline V gene encodes CDR1 MNHEY and CDR2 SVGEGT.

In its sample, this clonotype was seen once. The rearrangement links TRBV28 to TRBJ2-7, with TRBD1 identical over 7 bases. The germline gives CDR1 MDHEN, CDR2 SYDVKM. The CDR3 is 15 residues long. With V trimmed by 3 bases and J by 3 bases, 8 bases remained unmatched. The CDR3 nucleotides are TGTGCCAGCAGTTTCGGACAGGTGGTTAACTACGAGCAGTACTTC. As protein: CASSFGQVVNYEQYF.

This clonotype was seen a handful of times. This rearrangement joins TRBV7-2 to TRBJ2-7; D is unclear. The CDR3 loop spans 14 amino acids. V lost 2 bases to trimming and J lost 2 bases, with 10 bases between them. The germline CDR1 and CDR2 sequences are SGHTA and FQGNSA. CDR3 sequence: CASSLRQDPYEQYF. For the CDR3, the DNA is TGTGCCAGCAGCTTACGTCAGGACCCCTACGAGCAGTACTTC.

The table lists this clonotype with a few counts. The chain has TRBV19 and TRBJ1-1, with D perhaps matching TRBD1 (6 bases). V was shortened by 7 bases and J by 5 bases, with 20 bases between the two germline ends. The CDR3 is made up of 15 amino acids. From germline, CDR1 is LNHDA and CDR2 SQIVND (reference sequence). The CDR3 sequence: CASTGQWGRWTEAFF. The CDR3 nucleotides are TGTGCCAGTACGGGGCAGTGGGGGCGTTGGACTGAAGCTTTCTTT. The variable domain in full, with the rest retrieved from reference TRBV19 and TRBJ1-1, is DGGITQSPKYLFRKEGQNVTLSCEQNLNHDAMYWYRQDPGQGLRLIYYSQIVNDFQKGDIAEGYSVSREKKESFPLTVTSAQKNPTAFYLCASTGQWGRWTEAFFGQGTRLTVV.

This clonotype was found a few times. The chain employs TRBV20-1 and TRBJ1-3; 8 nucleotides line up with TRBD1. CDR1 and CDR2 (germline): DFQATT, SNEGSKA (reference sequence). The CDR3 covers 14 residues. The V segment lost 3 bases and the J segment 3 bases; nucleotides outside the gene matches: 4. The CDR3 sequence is CSASGQGRGNTIYF. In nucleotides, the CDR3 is TGCAGTGCTAGTGGACAGGGACGTGGAAACACCATATATTTT.

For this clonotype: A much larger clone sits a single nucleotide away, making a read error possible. CDR3 region: CSARDCGTEAFF. The DNA of the CDR3 is TGCAGTGCTAGAGATTGCGGAACTGAAGCTTTCTTT. V gene TRBV20-1 combines with J gene TRBJ1-1; D gene unclear. Trimming cost V 0 bases and J 5 bases, with 7 bases left between them. Per the germline V gene, CDR1 is DFQATT and CDR2 is SNEGSKA (reference sequence). This CDR3 contains 12 residues.

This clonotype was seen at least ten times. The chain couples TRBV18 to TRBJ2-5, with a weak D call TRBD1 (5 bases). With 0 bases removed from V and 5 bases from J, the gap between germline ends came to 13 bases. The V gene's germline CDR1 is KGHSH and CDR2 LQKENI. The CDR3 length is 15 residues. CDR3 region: CASSPPTLPGETQYF. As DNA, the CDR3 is TGTGCCAGCTCACCACCGACACTTCCAGGGGAGACCCAGTACTTC.

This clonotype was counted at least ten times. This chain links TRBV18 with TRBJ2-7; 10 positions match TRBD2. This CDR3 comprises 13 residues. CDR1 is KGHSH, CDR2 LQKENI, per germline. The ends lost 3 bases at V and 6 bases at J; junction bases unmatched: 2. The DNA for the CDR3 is TGTGCCAGCTCACCGGGACTAGCGCGCGAGCAGTACTTC. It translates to CASSPGLAREQYF.

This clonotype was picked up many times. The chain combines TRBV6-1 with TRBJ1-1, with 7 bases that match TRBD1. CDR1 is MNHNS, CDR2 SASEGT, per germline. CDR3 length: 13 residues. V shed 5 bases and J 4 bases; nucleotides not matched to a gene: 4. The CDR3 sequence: CASSTGVFTEAFF. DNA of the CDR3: TGTGCCAGCAGTACAGGGGTTTTCACTGAAGCTTTCTTT.

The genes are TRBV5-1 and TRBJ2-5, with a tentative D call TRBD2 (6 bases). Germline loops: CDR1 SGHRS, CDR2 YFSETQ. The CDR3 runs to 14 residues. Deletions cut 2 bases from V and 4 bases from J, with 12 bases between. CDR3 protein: CASSFPLGGETQYF. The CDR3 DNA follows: TGCGCCAGCAGCTTTCCTCTGGGAGGAGAGACCCAGTACTTC.

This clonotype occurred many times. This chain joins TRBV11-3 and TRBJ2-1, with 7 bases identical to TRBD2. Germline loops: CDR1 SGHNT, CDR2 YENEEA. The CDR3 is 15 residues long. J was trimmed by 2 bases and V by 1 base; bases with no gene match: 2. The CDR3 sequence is CASSLGGSTYNEQFF. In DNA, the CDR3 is TGTGCCAGCAGCTTAGGCGGGAGTACCTACAATGAGCAGTTCTTC.

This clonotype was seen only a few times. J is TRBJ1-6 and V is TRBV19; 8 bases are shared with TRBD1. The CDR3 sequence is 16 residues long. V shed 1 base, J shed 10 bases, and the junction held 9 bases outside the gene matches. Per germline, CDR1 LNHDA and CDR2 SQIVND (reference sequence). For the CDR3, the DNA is TGTGCCAGTAGTATAGGAGGAGCAGGGGGCTTATCACCCCTCCACTTT. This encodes CASSIGGAGGLSPLHF. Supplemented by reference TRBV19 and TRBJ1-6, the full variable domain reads DGGITQSPKYLFRKEGQNVTLSCEQNLNHDAMYWYRQDPGQGLRLIYYSQIVNDFQKGDIAEGYSVSREKKESFPLTVTSAQKNPTAFYLCASSIGGAGGLSPLHFGNGTRLTVT.

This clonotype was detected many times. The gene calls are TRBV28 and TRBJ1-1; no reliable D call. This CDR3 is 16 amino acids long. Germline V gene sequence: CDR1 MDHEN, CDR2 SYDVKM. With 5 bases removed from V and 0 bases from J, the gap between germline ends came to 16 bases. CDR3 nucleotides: TGTGCCAGCAGTCCACCAGGTGGGAACTTGAACACTGAAGCTTTCTTT. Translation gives CASSPPGGNLNTEAFF.